The 27 T cell receptor beta chains below were found in one sample sequenced in a study of PD-1 blockade in classical Hodgkin lymphoma. Relapse after autologous stem cell transplantation occurred in every patient, and brentuximab vedotin exposure varied. Measured with immunoSEQ multiplex PCR; TCRdb has only the in-frame clones, and not every one. The data contain approximately 57,000 clones, approximately 90% of them singletons. This sample comprised peripheral blood mononuclear cells (PBMCs), obtained before the second cycle of nivolumab. The receptors shown here come from a human donor with classical Hodgkin lymphoma.

This rearrangement joins TRBV19 to TRBJ1-2; no reliable D call. Trimming removed 4 bases at V and 3 bases at J, with 21 bases between. Germline CDR1 is LNHDA and CDR2 is SQIVND (reference sequence). There are 17 residues in the CDR3. The CDR3 nucleotides are TGTGCCAGTAGTACCCCTCAGACAATCCCCGCGGACTATGGCTACACCTTC. It is translated as CASSTPQTIPADYGYTF.

This chain connects TRBV7-6 to TRBJ2-1, with TRBD1 matching 9 bases. The junction had 5 bases not matched to a gene; V was cut back by 5 bases and J by 3 bases. Germline V gives CDR1 SGHVS, CDR2 FNYEAQ. The CDR3 covers 15 residues. As DNA, the CDR3 is TGTGCCAGCAGCCCGGGACAGGGCCTCTACAATGAGCAGTTCTTC. Translation: CASSPGQGLYNEQFF.

The rearrangement joins TRBV2 to TRBJ1-1, with D hard to call. CDR3 length equals 11 residues. The germline CDR1 and CDR2 sequences are SNHLY and FYNNEI. CDR3 region: CARTGNTEAFF. CDR3 coding DNA: TGTGCAAGGACGGGGAACACTGAAGCTTTCTTT.

The rearrangement uses TRBV21-1 and TRBJ2-2; TRBD2, the table's D call, lacks a check against the DNA. TRBV21-1 is recorded as a pseudogene. This CDR3 is 16 amino acids long. CDR3 in amino acids: CAGRVAGAGNTGELFF. The CDR3 region has the DNA TGTGCCGGGAGGGTAGCGGGAGCCGGGAACACCGGGGAGCTGTTTTTT.

V gene TRBV18 combines with J gene TRBJ2-5; weak D call: TRBD2 (5 bases). The V end was cut by 4 bases, the J end by 5 bases, with 17 bases between. The CDR3 length is 15 residues. Germline V gene sequence: CDR1 KGHSH, CDR2 LQKENI. Written as DNA, the CDR3 is TGTGCCAGCTCACAGACTAACATGCTTAAGGAGACCCAGTACTTC. Protein sequence: CASSQTNMLKETQYF.

The V and J genes are TRBV5-4 and TRBJ2-3; 9 bases line up with TRBD1. The CDR3 consists of 17 residues. The V gene end was trimmed by 0 bases and the J gene end by 2 bases; junction bases not matched to a gene: 7. CDR1 and CDR2 from the germline V gene are SGHNT and YYREEE (reference sequence). CDR3 loop: CASSLDRRTGDTDTQYF. CDR3 bases: TGTGCCAGCAGCTTGGATCGTAGGACAGGGGACACAGATACGCAGTATTTT.

The genes are TRBV5-1 and TRBJ1-1; TRBD1 is a possible D gene (6 bases). The CDR3 loop spans 14 amino acids. V was clipped by 3 bases and J by 10 bases, with 19 bases between them. CDR1 is SGHRS and CDR2 is YFSETQ in the germline V gene. The DNA for the CDR3 is TGCGCCAGCAGCTACCTAGGGCACAGGGAGGGAGCTTTCTTT. This encodes CASSYLGHREGAFF.

The rearrangement links TRBV27 to TRBJ1-5; D unresolved. CDR1 and CDR2 (germline): MNHEY, SMNVEV (reference sequence). The germline V and J ends were trimmed by 0 bases and 7 bases, with 7 bases remaining between them. There are 13 residues in the CDR3. This CDR3 reads CASSLSLVQPQHF. CDR3 bases: TGTGCCAGCAGTTTATCGTTGGTCCAGCCCCAGCATTTT.

This clone was observed once. V gene TRBV19 combines with J gene TRBJ1-5; D is uncertain. Trimming shortened V by 5 bases and J by 4 bases, and 15 bases separated the two germline ends. The CDR3 runs to 15 residues. Germline CDR1 LNHDA, CDR2 SQIVND (reference sequence). CDR3 nucleotides: TGTGCCAGTAGTTCCCTTGGTGTGGGGAATCAGCCCCAGCATTTT. It yields the protein CASSSLGVGNQPQHF.

V and J are TRBV6-1 and TRBJ2-7, with 15 bases identical to TRBD2. The CDR3 loop spans 19 amino acids. Trimming cost V 1 base and J 10 bases; bases outside gene matches: 17. Germline V lookup: CDR1 MNHNS, CDR2 SASEGT. The DNA for the CDR3 is TGTGCCAGCAGTGAAGAGACGCCAGGGGAAAGGACTAGCGGGAGGGATCAGTACTTC. Translation: CASSEETPGERTSGRDQYF.

The rearrangement links TRBV4-1 to TRBJ1-6; D unresolved. Germline CDR1 MGHRA, CDR2 YSYEKL. This CDR3 contains 20 residues. V shed 1 base and J shed 0 bases, with 19 bases lying between them. The CDR3, as DNA: TGCGCCAGCAGCCAAGGGGCTCGGTCTCAACTGAGCTCCTATAATTCACCCCTCCACTTT. Encoded protein: CASSQGARSQLSSYNSPLHF.

The chain employs TRBV18 and TRBJ2-3, with 8 positions matching TRBD1. With V trimmed by 4 bases and J by 0 bases, 6 bases remained unmatched. Per the germline V gene, CDR1 is KGHSH and CDR2 is LQKENI. The CDR3 spans 16 residues. The CDR3 DNA sequence: TGTGCCAGCTCACAAACAGGGGGTAGTAGCACAGATACGCAGTATTTT. Amino acid sequence: CASSQTGGSSTDTQYF.

The chain uses TRBV6-6 and TRBJ2-7, with D perhaps matching TRBD1 (6 bases). CDR3 length equals 12 residues. In germline, CDR1 is MNHNY, CDR2 SVGAGI (reference sequence). V was trimmed by 4 bases and J by 7 bases, leaving 11 bases between them. The CDR3 sequence: CASSLGALEQYF. The CDR3 DNA sequence: TGTGCCAGCAGTTTGGGGGCTCTGGAGCAGTACTTC.

J is TRBJ2-1 and V is TRBV27; TRBD2 matches 11 bases. V trimming: 8 bases; J trimming: 5 bases; junction bases outside the gene matches: 8. The CDR3 spans 15 residues. The V gene's germline CDR1 is MNHEY and CDR2 SMNVEV (reference sequence). The CDR3, as DNA: TGTGCCAGCGGCCCCGGGACTAGCGGCAACAATGAGCAGTTCTTC. Amino acid sequence: CASGPGTSGNNEQFF.

This clone was seen just once. The V call is TRBV7-6, the J call TRBJ2-5, with unresolved D. Germline V CDR1 and CDR2: SGHVS, FNYEAQ. V was cut by 4 bases and J by 2 bases, with 11 bases left in between. There are 14 residues in the CDR3. CDR3 in amino acids: CASSSRLAQETQYF. The CDR3 DNA sequence: TGTGCCAGCAGCTCAAGACTGGCTCAAGAGACCCAGTACTTC.

The chain uses TRBV2 and TRBJ1-2, with 8 bases that match TRBD1. The V and J ends lost 6 bases and 7 bases, in that order; junction bases with no gene match: 1. Germline loops: CDR1 SNHLY, CDR2 FYNNEI. There are 11 residues in the CDR3. The CDR3 coding sequence is TGTGCCAGCAGGGACAGGGTTGGCTACACCTTC. Translation: CASRDRVGYTF.

This chain joins TRBV5-4 and TRBJ2-2; 10 bases align to TRBD2. Germline loops: CDR1 SGHNT, CDR2 YYREEE (reference sequence). The V gene end was trimmed by 0 bases and the J gene end by 5 bases; junction bases not matched to a gene: 13. This CDR3 has 19 amino acids. CDR3 sequence: CASSLGTPSGGHFTGELFF. The CDR3 DNA follows: TGTGCCAGCAGCTTGGGAACTCCTAGCGGGGGCCATTTTACCGGGGAGCTGTTTTTT.

The V gene is TRBV19, the J gene TRBJ2-5; perhaps TRBD1 as D (6 bases). V lost 10 bases and J lost 2, with 14 bases in between. The V gene's germline CDR1 is LNHDA and CDR2 SQIVND (reference sequence). There are 13 residues in the CDR3. The DNA for the CDR3 is TGTGCCACCGGACAGTCGCAACAAGAGACCCAGTACTTC. Its translation: CATGQSQQETQYF.

The J gene is TRBJ2-5, the V gene TRBV5-6; TRBD2 aligns across 12 bases. The CDR3 runs to 16 residues. The V gene's germline CDR1 is SGHDT and CDR2 YYEEEE. The V and J ends lost 4 bases and 2 bases, in that order; junction bases with no gene match: 6. The CDR3 DNA sequence: TGTGCCAGCAGCCCACTAGCGGGAGGTAGGCAAGAGACCCAGTACTTC. It translates to CASSPLAGGRQETQYF.

This chain uses TRBV6-6 with TRBJ1-1; maybe TRBD1 (5 bases). V lost 2 bases to trimming and J lost 1 base, with 11 bases between them. Germline CDR1 and CDR2: MNHNY and SVGAGI (reference sequence). The CDR3 covers 15 residues. CDR3 in DNA: TGTGCCAGCAGTTACGGGGACGTCCCGAACACTGAAGCTTTCTTT. It yields the protein CASSYGDVPNTEAFF.

The rearrangement uses TRBV29-1 and TRBJ2-5; 7 bases are shared with TRBD1. Germline CDR1 SQVTM, CDR2 ANQGSEA. Trimming removed 7 bases from V and 4 bases from J; junction bases left unmatched: 9. This CDR3 comprises 13 residues. CDR3 nucleotides: TGCAGCGCCCAAGGGGCAGGGGGAGAGACCCAGTACTTC. It specifies CSAQGAGGETQYF.

The CDR3 bases are TGTGCCAGCAGCTTACCGTGGGCTAGCGGGAGGCCCGAGCAGTACTTC. It is translated as CASSLPWASGRPEQYF. The rearrangement joins TRBV7-2 to TRBJ2-7; 11 positions agree with TRBD2. The germline gives CDR1 SGHTA, CDR2 FQGNSA. V lost 2 bases, J lost 6 bases, and 9 bases stayed unmatched. The CDR3 loop spans 16 amino acids.

The rearrangement links TRBV11-1 to TRBJ2-2, with TRBD1 as a possible D gene (6 bases). Looked up from germline, CDR1 is SGHAT and CDR2 is FQDESV (reference sequence). The CDR3 has 16 residues. V was pared by 6 bases and J by 5 bases, with 19 bases between. CDR3 bases: TGTGCCAGCAGAGAATACAGGGACGCCGGGACCGGGGAGCTGTTTTTT. Translation gives CASREYRDAGTGELFF.

This clone came up once. The genes are TRBV5-1 and TRBJ2-5; D is perhaps TRBD1 (6 bases). Germline V gene data show CDR1 as SGHRS and CDR2 as YFSETQ. The CDR3 is 16 amino acids. Between the trimmed V and J ends, which lost 1 base and 3 bases, there was a span of 16 bases. In nucleotides, the CDR3 is TGCGCCAGCAGCTTGTCGTTTATGGCAGGGGAAGAGACCCAGTACTTC. This codes for CASSLSFMAGEETQYF.

V usage is TRBV2 and J usage is TRBJ1-2; D is possibly TRBD1 (6 bases). This CDR3 contains 15 residues. Trimming shortened V by 2 bases and J by 2 bases, and 12 bases separated the two germline ends. Germline CDR1 is SNHLY and CDR2 is FYNNEI. The CDR3 sequence is CASSESKGQNYGYTF. CDR3 in DNA: TGTGCCAGCAGTGAAAGTAAGGGACAAAACTATGGCTACACCTTC. Filled out from reference TRBV2 and TRBJ1-2, the complete variable domain reads EPEVTQTPSHQVTQMGQEVILRCVPISNHLYFYWYRQILGQKVEFLVSFYNNEISEKSEIFDDQFSVERPDGSNFTLKIRSTKLEDSAMYFCASSESKGQNYGYTFGSGTRLTVV.

The chain uses TRBV7-3 and TRBJ2-7; D is ambiguous. Deletions cut 3 bases from V and 6 bases from J, with 12 bases between. The CDR3 has 13 residues. Germline V gene data show CDR1 as SGHTA and CDR2 as FQGTGA. CDR3 sequence (DNA): TGTGCCAGCAGCTTTTTCCCCCGAGGCGAGCAGTACTTC. It translates to CASSFFPRGEQYF.

J is TRBJ2-7 and V is TRBV7-2, with TRBD2 matching over 10 bases. The CDR3 is 15 residues long. Per the germline V gene, CDR1 is SGHTA and CDR2 is FQGNSA. V shed 5 bases, J shed 4 bases, and the junction held 8 bases outside the gene matches. CDR3 in amino acids: CASSLWELAGYEQYF. In nucleotides, the CDR3 is TGTGCCAGCAGCCTCTGGGAACTAGCGGGATACGAGCAGTACTTC.